Listed here are 8 T cell receptor beta chains from one sample, sequenced in a study of CD8 T cells in ankylosing spondylitis. TCRdb itself ran the 5' RACE reads through MiXCR, one entry per CDR3 protein. The table has around 440,000 distinct CDR3 sequences, roughly a sixth seen once. These TCRs' antigens remain unknown. Findings and caveats of the study: Ankylosing spondylitis blood appeared to carry a characteristic TCR beta motif of several highly homologous variants.

Sequencing used blood, either unsorted or a sorted T cell fraction (not recorded which). Every receptor here comes from a male donor with ankylosing spondylitis.

This clonotype came up a few times. The V and J genes are TRBV9 and TRBJ2-1, with D maybe TRBD2 (5 bases). V lost 0 bases, J lost 4 bases, and 8 bases lay in between. The length of the CDR3 is 14 residues. Per the germline V gene, CDR1 is SGDLS and CDR2 is YYNGEE. The chain's CDR3 is CASSVDGKYNEQFF. Written as DNA, the CDR3 is TGTGCCAGCAGCGTAGACGGGAAATACAATGAGCAGTTCTTC.

V is TRBV20-1 and J is TRBJ1-2; a possible D gene is TRBD1 (5 bases). Germline CDR1 DFQATT, CDR2 SNEGSKA (reference sequence). Trimming left V 3 bases short and J 3 bases short, with 11 bases between. CDR3 length: 13 amino acids. The CDR3 DNA reads TGCAGTGCTAGCCCCGGGACCGACTATGGCTACACCTTC. This encodes CSASPGTDYGYTF.

In its sample, this clonotype was seen a few times. The V call is TRBV29-1, the J call TRBJ1-2; D ambiguous. This CDR3 is built from 10 residues. Germline values: CDR1 SQVTM, CDR2 ANQGSEA. The V end lost 3 bases, the J end lost 6 bases, and 5 bases lay between the germline ends. For the CDR3, the DNA is TGCAGCGTTGACAGGAATGGCTACACCTTC. Its protein is CSVDRNGYTF.

The rearrangement links TRBV4-3 to TRBJ1-6, with D unresolved. Germline V gene data show CDR1 as LGHNA and CDR2 as YSLEER. CDR3 length: 13 residues. V dropped 0 bases and J dropped 13 bases, with 10 bases sitting between them. This CDR3 is CASSQDLGPPLHF. In DNA, the CDR3 is TGCGCCAGCAGCCAAGATCTTGGACCCCCCCTCCACTTT.

The count of this clonotype is one. This chain connects TRBV30 to TRBJ2-2, with 11 nucleotides matching TRBD2. The trim removed 0 bases at V and 1 base at J, leaving 10 bases unmatched. The CDR3 is made up of 19 amino acids. Germline V lookup: CDR1 GTSNPN, CDR2 SVGIG (reference sequence). In DNA form, the CDR3 reads TGTGCCTGGAGTGTACGTAGCGGGAGGGCCTTATTGAACACCGGGGAGCTGTTTTTT. As protein: CAWSVRSGRALLNTGELFF.

This clonotype was seen only a few times. The chain carries TRBV5-1 and TRBJ2-5; 9 nucleotides agree with TRBD1. The CDR3 has 15 residues. After removal of 3 bases from V and 4 bases from J, the junction contained 7 bases not matched to a gene. Germline V lookup: CDR1 SGHRS, CDR2 YFSETQ. DNA of the CDR3: TGCGCCAGCAGCTCCGGGACAGGGCTAAGAGAGACCCAGTACTTC. This sequence encodes CASSSGTGLRETQYF.

This chain connects TRBV5-1 to TRBJ1-2; 8 positions agree with TRBD1. The V gene's germline CDR1 is SGHRS and CDR2 YFSETQ. The trim removed 4 bases at V and 7 bases at J, leaving 12 bases unmatched. The CDR3 extends over 15 amino acids. This CDR3 reads CASSGEAGQVGGYTF. The DNA of the CDR3 is TGCGCCAGCAGCGGAGAAGCGGGACAGGTTGGTGGCTACACCTTC.

In this sample, this clonotype turned up a few times. The rearrangement joins TRBV5-1 to TRBJ2-5; D may be TRBD2 (6 bases). The V and J ends lost 4 bases and 5 bases respectively, with 12 bases between them. Germline values: CDR1 SGHRS, CDR2 YFSETQ. The CDR3 has 13 residues. In DNA form, the CDR3 reads TGCGCCAGCAGCACCGCGGGGCGGGAGACCCAGTACTTC. Amino acid sequence: CASSTAGRETQYF. The full variable domain, its missing parts supplied by reference TRBV5-1 and TRBJ2-5, is KAGVTQTPRYLIKTRGQQVTLSCSPISGHRSVSWYQQTPGQGLQFLFEYFSETQRNKGNFPGRFSGRQFSNSRSEMNVSTLELGDSALYLCASSTAGRETQYFGPGTRLLVL.